The source of this TCR beta chain is a study of T cell repertoires in cytomegalovirus infection. Study in general: CMV epitopes in the study were HLA-C-restricted (recently identified) and HLA-B-restricted (well studied). Based on public TCR beta signatures, there were indications of CMV infection and of a matching HLA type.

The V gene's germline CDR1 is MNHNY and CDR2 SVGAGI (reference sequence). The CDR3 has 12 residues. Between the trimmed V and J ends, which lost 11 bases and 4 bases, there was a span of 14 bases. Regarding the study as a whole: There were HLA-C-restricted CMV-specific TCR beta clonotypes dominating the ex vivo response.

TCRdb passed the reads through MiXCR, listing each CDR3 protein once. The table has roughly 920,000 distinct CDR3 sequences, roughly 30% seen once. On this clonotype itself: Its cognate antigen is unknown.

This specimen consisted of cultured CD8+ T cells from PBMCs, obtained from culture after CMV antigen stimulation. The clonotype comes from a human donor in good health (CMV status not recorded). Some clones in this sample may be carry-over from other donors' samples. The chain has TRBV6-6 and TRBJ2-5; a weak D match, TRBD1 (6 bases). CDR3 region: CASAAGAETQYF. Written as DNA, the CDR3 is TGTGCCTCAGCGGCAGGGGCAGAGACCCAGTACTTC.